One and the same sample provided the 29 T cell receptor beta chains below, sequenced in a study of blood T cell repertoires in COVID-19. Profiled with immunoSEQ multiplex PCR; TCRdb holds only in-frame clones, not every one. This sample has some 70,000 clones, with around 85% found just once. The sample consisted of peripheral blood. Receptor source: a woman in her 50s with acute or convalescent COVID-19.

The chain carries TRBV19 and TRBJ1-2; D might be TRBD1 (6 bases). Germline CDR1 is LNHDA and CDR2 is SQIVND (reference sequence). V lost 2 bases to trimming and J lost 8 bases, with 12 bases between them. The CDR3 consists of 13 residues. In nucleotides, the CDR3 is TGTGCCAGTAGTATACCCAGACAGGACGGCTACACCTTC. Its protein is CASSIPRQDGYTF.

In its sample, this clone was seen once. The rearrangement uses TRBV1 and TRBJ2-1; the table's D call, TRBD2, has no DNA check behind it. TRBV1 is termed a pseudogene. This CDR3 region has 17 residues. CDR3 nucleotides: TGCACCAGCAGCCAGGCCGGGACTAGTATCAGATTCAATGAGCAGTTCTTC. It specifies CTSSQAGTSIRFNEQFF.

V usage is TRBV7-9 and J usage is TRBJ1-3; D gene uncertain. The germline CDR1 and CDR2 sequences are SEHNR and FQNEAQ (reference sequence). V was shortened by 5 bases and J by 4 bases, with 9 bases between the two germline ends. This CDR3 has 13 residues. CDR3 in DNA: TGTGCCAGCAGCCTCGGGGTCGGAAACACCATATATTTT. Encoded protein: CASSLGVGNTIYF.

CDR3 in DNA: TGTGCCAGCAGCCAAGGGGGACAGGGCGGGGAAAAACTGTTTTTT. Translation gives CASSQGGQGGEKLFF. The chain is built from TRBV3-1 (or the pseudogene TRBV3-2) and TRBJ1-4, with TRBD1 matching 9 bases. Germline V gene sequence: CDR1 LGHDT, CDR2 YNNKEL (reference sequence). V gave up 1 base and J gave up 8 bases; unmatched junction bases: 5. The CDR3 totals 15 residues.

DNA for the CDR3: TGTGCCAGCAGCCCCCTCGTGTGGGGACAGATTACCTCCTATAATTCACCCCTCCACTTT. It specifies CASSPLVWGQITSYNSPLHF. The chain carries TRBV21-1 and TRBJ1-6; the DNA was not used to check the table's D call, TRBD1. TRBV21-1 is assigned pseudogene status. The CDR3 loop spans 20 amino acids.

For the CDR3, the DNA is TGTGCCAGCAGCCAAGATTGGCTAGCGGGGAACGAGCAGTACTTC. This translates into CASSQDWLAGNEQYF. This rearrangement joins TRBV4-2 to TRBJ2-7; TRBD2 matches 9 bases. After removal of 0 bases from V and 5 bases from J, the junction contained 5 bases not matched to a gene. The CDR3 is 15 residues long. Looked up from germline, CDR1 is LGHNA and CDR2 is YNFKEQ.

This clone was seen only once. This sequence joins TRBV7-9 and TRBJ1-6; no definite D call. V lost 0 bases and J lost 6, with 9 bases in between. Germline V lookup: CDR1 SEHNR, CDR2 FQNEAQ (reference sequence). The CDR3 contains 15 residues. CDR3 protein: CASSLAADSNSPLHF. In DNA form, the CDR3 reads TGTGCCAGCAGCTTAGCAGCAGACTCTAATTCACCCCTCCACTTT. The whole variable domain, remainder taken from reference TRBV7-9 and TRBJ1-6, is DTGVSQNPRHKITKRGQNVTFRCDPISEHNRLYWYRQTLGQGPEFLTYFQNEAQLEKSRLLSDRFSAERPKGSFSTLEIQRTEQGDSAMYLCASSLAADSNSPLHFGNGTRLTVT.

V gene TRBV30 combines with J gene TRBJ1-5; weak D call: TRBD1 (5 bases). Trimming stripped 3 bases from V and 2 bases from J, with 14 bases between. The CDR3 sequence is 15 residues long. Germline assignment: CDR1 GTSNPN and CDR2 SVGIG (reference sequence). This chain's CDR3 is CAWSFNRQGNQPQHF. DNA of the CDR3: TGTGCCTGGAGCTTTAACAGGCAAGGCAATCAGCCCCAGCATTTT.

This chain links TRBV7-3 with TRBJ1-6; D is uncertain. Germline CDR1 is SGHTA and CDR2 is FQGTGA. Between the trimmed V and J ends, which lost 2 bases and 9 bases, there was a span of 8 bases. The CDR3 loop spans 13 amino acids. CDR3 region: CASSLEEGSPLHF. CDR3 sequence (DNA): TGTGCCAGCAGCTTAGAGGAAGGTTCACCCCTCCACTTT.

CDR3 protein: CAISEGGAAEKLFF. The CDR3 nucleotides read TGTGCCATCAGTGAGGGAGGGGCCGCTGAAAAACTGTTTTTT. This sequence joins TRBV10-3 and TRBJ1-4, with D perhaps TRBD1 (5 bases). Trimming removed 2 bases from V and 7 bases from J, with 11 bases in between. The CDR3 runs to 14 residues. The V gene's germline CDR1 is ENHRY and CDR2 SYGVKD.

In this sample, this clone turned up a few times. The gene calls are TRBV27 and TRBJ1-6; D may be TRBD1 (6 bases). Germline CDR1 and CDR2: MNHEY and SMNVEV (reference sequence). Trimming took 6 bases from V and 10 from J, leaving 13 bases between them. This CDR3 comprises 13 residues. For the CDR3, the DNA is TGTGCCAGCAGCTACAGGGAAGGGTCACCCCTCCACTTT. This sequence encodes CASSYREGSPLHF.

V and J are TRBV2 and TRBJ2-1; 7 bases match TRBD1. Trimming removed 8 bases from V and 1 base from J; junction bases left unmatched: 8. The CDR3 consists of 15 residues. Germline V gene lookup returns CDR1 SNHLY and CDR2 FYNNEI. The CDR3 nucleotides read TGTGCCAGCCGTCGACAGGGAAGGTCCTACAATGAGCAGTTCTTC. Translation: CASRRQGRSYNEQFF.

This clone was detected a few times. The V and J genes are TRBV10-3 and TRBJ1-1; no reliable D call. Trimming cost V 0 bases and J 3 bases, with 5 bases left between them. Germline CDR1 reads ENHRY; CDR2 reads SYGVKD. The CDR3 totals 13 residues. In DNA form, the CDR3 reads TGTGCCATCAGTGAGTCGCGGGACACTGAAGCTTTCTTT. Its translation is CAISESRDTEAFF.

Comments on this clone: The junction and the germline gene differ at one end; a read error may be behind it. The genes are TRBV9 and TRBJ2-7; TRBD1 matches at 9 bases. Per germline, CDR1 SGDLS and CDR2 YYNGEE. CDR3 size: 13 residues. The CDR3 sequence is CASSPSPDRGGHF. The DNA for the CDR3 is TGTGCCAGCAGCCCCTCGCCGGACAGGGGAGGGCACTTC.

The chain employs TRBV4-1 and TRBJ1-1, with no clear D. The CDR3 loop spans 14 amino acids. V was clipped by 0 bases and J by 4 bases, with 9 bases between them. The germline gives CDR1 MGHRA, CDR2 YSYEKL. The chain's CDR3 is CASSQDPVSTEAFF. In DNA, the CDR3 is TGCGCCAGCAGCCAAGATCCGGTGAGCACTGAAGCTTTCTTT.

The rearrangement uses TRBV20-1 and TRBJ1-1, with D perhaps matching TRBD1 (6 bases). CDR1 and CDR2 (germline): DFQATT, SNEGSKA (reference sequence). This CDR3 contains 11 residues. CDR3 DNA: TGCAGCTCGGGGGGGGCTATTGAAGCTTTCTTT. Protein: CSSGGAIEAFF.

In its sample, this clone was seen once. The chain joins TRBV3-1 (or the pseudogene TRBV3-2) to TRBJ1-1, with D maybe TRBD1 (5 bases). With 2 bases removed from V and 5 bases from J, the gap between germline ends came to 9 bases. The germline gives CDR1 LGHDT, CDR2 YNNKEL (reference sequence). The CDR3 loop spans 13 amino acids. DNA of the CDR3: TGTGCCAGCAGCCAAACAGGTACTACTGAAGCTTTCTTT. Its protein product is CASSQTGTTEAFF.

The J gene is TRBJ2-5, the V gene TRBV15; D unclear. Trimming stripped 0 bases from V and 5 bases from J, with 19 bases between. Germline CDR1 reads LNHNV; CDR2 reads YYDKDF (reference sequence). The CDR3 runs 17 residues. This chain's CDR3 is CATSRDYPRRREETQYF. CDR3 coding DNA: TGTGCCACCAGCAGAGATTATCCTAGGCGGAGAGAGGAGACCCAGTACTTC. Full variable domain (remainder filled in from reference TRBV15 and TRBJ2-5): DAMVIQNPRYQVTQFGKPVTLSCSQTLNHNVMYWYQQKSSQAPKLLFHYYDKDFNNEADTPDNFQSRRPNTSFCFLDIRSPGLGDTAMYLCATSRDYPRRREETQYFGPGTRLLVL.

The rearrangement joins TRBV6-2 or TRBV6-3 to TRBJ1-1; D is undetermined. The CDR3 is 13 residues long. The germline V gene has CDR1 MNHEY and CDR2 SVGEGT. Trimming took off 6 bases at V and 1 base at J, with 9 bases between the two ends. The CDR3 is CASSHRQNTEAFF. The CDR3 DNA reads TGTGCCAGCAGCCATAGACAGAACACTGAAGCTTTCTTT.

The J gene is TRBJ2-7, the V gene TRBV12-3 or TRBV12-4, with 7 positions matching TRBD2. There are 13 residues in the CDR3. The junction had 8 bases not matched to a gene; V was cut back by 7 bases and J by 5 bases. The CDR3 spells CASTRGGDHEQYF. As DNA, the CDR3 is TGTGCCAGCACCCGGGGAGGGGACCACGAGCAGTACTTC.

This clone was seen a handful of times. The chain has TRBV19 and TRBJ1-2; the match to TRBD1 covers 7 bases. CDR3 length: 15 amino acids. Per germline, CDR1 LNHDA and CDR2 SQIVND (reference sequence). Losses at the gene ends were 1 base for V and 2 bases for J; bases not matched to a gene: 4. The CDR3 sequence is CASSIGEDRNYGYTF. The CDR3 bases are TGTGCCAGTAGTATAGGTGAGGACAGGAACTATGGCTACACCTTC.

This chain joins TRBV25-1 and TRBJ2-3; TRBD2 might be the D (5 bases). The length of the CDR3 is 14 residues. Trimming pared 6 bases from V and 0 bases from J, leaving 10 bases between. Germline CDR1 reads MGHDK; CDR2 reads SYGVNS. Here the CDR3 reads CASRAETSTDTQYF. In DNA, the CDR3 is TGTGCCAGCAGAGCGGAGACTAGCACAGATACGCAGTATTTT.

This clone was detected ten times or more. The chain joins TRBV24-1 to TRBJ2-5; 7 nucleotides agree with TRBD1. CDR3 length: 14 amino acids. CDR1 is KGHDR, CDR2 SFDVKD, per germline. The trim removed 4 bases at V and 6 bases at J, leaving 7 bases unmatched. The CDR3 bases are TGTGCCACCAGTGAACCCGGGACAGTTCAGACCCAGTACTTC. It codes for CATSEPGTVQTQYF.

The gene calls are TRBV11-2 and TRBJ2-5; 12 bases fit TRBD2. This CDR3 has 17 amino acids. With V trimmed by 3 bases and J by 5 bases, 10 bases remained unmatched. Germline assignment: CDR1 SGHAT and CDR2 FQNNGV. For the CDR3, the DNA is TGTGCCAGCAGCTTTCGACTAGCGGGGGTTTCGTCGGAGACCCAGTACTTC. This translates into CASSFRLAGVSSETQYF.

The J gene is TRBJ1-6, the V gene TRBV13; no reliable D call. The V gene lost 0 bases and the J gene lost 14 bases, with 14 bases spanning the gap. The CDR3 runs 14 residues. CDR1 is PRHDT, CDR2 FYEKMQ, per germline (reference sequence). The CDR3 loop is CASSLGTQIRTLHF. The CDR3 DNA sequence: TGTGCCAGCAGCTTAGGTACACAGATTCGAACCCTCCACTTT.

The chain combines TRBV2 with TRBJ2-1; D is ambiguous. V lost 6 bases, J lost 0 bases, and 9 bases lay in between. Germline V gene lookup returns CDR1 SNHLY and CDR2 FYNNEI. The CDR3 has 14 residues. CDR3 nucleotide sequence: TGTGCCAGCAGGCGGATGAGCTCCTACAATGAGCAGTTCTTC. Translating gives CASRRMSSYNEQFF.

The chain is built from TRBV18 and TRBJ2-3; 12 bases line up with TRBD2. Trimming removed 4 bases from V and 3 bases from J; junction bases left unmatched: 11. Germline lookup yields CDR1 KGHSH and CDR2 LQKENI. There are 18 residues in the CDR3. The chain's CDR3 is CASSQPGLAGSGTDTQYF. In nucleotides, the CDR3 is TGTGCCAGCTCACAGCCCGGACTAGCGGGATCTGGGACAGATACGCAGTATTTT.

This chain links TRBV12-3 or TRBV12-4 with TRBJ2-1, with 9 bases matching TRBD2. V shed 11 bases, J shed 12 bases, and the junction held 8 bases outside the gene matches. This CDR3 is built from 11 residues. The CDR3 bases are TGTGCCTCCCCGGGGCGGGAGGGGCAGTTCTTC. Translated: CASPGREGQFF.

The chain recombines TRBV4-1 with TRBJ2-1; 9 bases map to TRBD1. The CDR3 runs 19 residues. The germline CDR1 and CDR2 sequences are MGHRA and YSYEKL. After removal of 1 base from V and 4 bases from J, the junction contained 14 bases not matched to a gene. For the CDR3, the DNA is TGCGCCAGCAGCCAAGTATGGCAACAGGGGGCGTCTTGGTACAATGAGCAGTTCTTC. Residues: CASSQVWQQGASWYNEQFF.